The 32 T cell receptor beta chains given below trace back to one sample, sequenced in a study of read filtering for tumor transcriptome and immune sequencing (dated by TCRdb to the early 2020s). TCRdb shows the sequencer as Illumina HiSeq 4000. TCR libraries were built from 400 to 450 ng RNA with the Immunoverse kit, using molecular barcoded adaptors covering alpha/delta and beta/gamma chains. Using fastp at Q25 and MiXCR, TCRdb reprocessed the public reads and kept productive beta chains. Here each entry gathers all rows of one CDR3 protein and keeps the most common genes and DNA. The sample contains tens of thousands of distinct CDR3 sequences, 14% of them found a single time. 45% of the sample is held by the ten biggest clonotypes. The specimen was a population of CD138-negative cells sorted from bone marrow. The sample's cell subset or site, from its label and the paper: bone marrow mononuclear cells depleted of CD138+ plasma/myeloma cells by negative magnetic selection. The receptors here all came from a donor older than 35 with multiple myeloma.

This clonotype was counted only a few times. Given a much more abundant clone one base away, this may be a read error. The chain recombines TRBV28 with TRBJ1-1; D perhaps matches TRBD1 (6 bases). CDR3 length: 14 residues. V gave up 2 bases and J gave up 1 base, with 8 bases separating them. CDR1 and CDR2 (germline): MDHEN, SYDVKM. The CDR3: CASSLTGTNTEAFF. CDR3 DNA: TGTGCCAGCAGTTTAACAGGGACGAACACTGAAGCTTTCTTT.

This clonotype was seen repeatedly, ten times or more. The rearrangement links TRBV29-1 to TRBJ2-1; 8 positions agree with TRBD1. The trim removed 7 bases at V and 3 bases at J, leaving 8 bases unmatched. This CDR3 comprises 14 residues. Germline V lookup: CDR1 SQVTM, CDR2 ANQGSEA. The CDR3 coding sequence is TGCAGCGCCACCGGACAGGGATTCTACAATGAGCAGTTCTTC. It specifies CSATGQGFYNEQFF.

The table lists this clonotype with many counts. This rearrangement joins TRBV30 to TRBJ1-1; 8 positions match TRBD1. Germline V gene sequence: CDR1 GTSNPN, CDR2 SVGIG (reference sequence). The J segment lost 1 base and the V segment lost 2 bases, leaving 9 bases of the junction unmatched. The CDR3 length is 16 residues. DNA for the CDR3: TGTGCCTGGAGTCCATTCGGCACAGGGGGGAACACTGAAGCTTTCTTT. Translating gives CAWSPFGTGGNTEAFF.

At least ten counts were recorded for this clonotype. The V call is TRBV19, the J call TRBJ2-1; D may be TRBD2 (6 bases). V was cut by 3 bases and J by 4 bases, with 13 bases left in between. From germline, CDR1 is LNHDA and CDR2 SQIVND (reference sequence). This CDR3 region has 15 residues. The chain's CDR3 is CASSITGTQYNEQFF. The CDR3 DNA reads TGTGCCAGTAGTATTACCGGGACTCAGTACAATGAGCAGTTCTTC.

This clonotype has ten or more counts. The V and J genes are TRBV10-3 and TRBJ1-1, with D unresolved. Between the trimmed V and J ends, which lost 3 bases and 5 bases, there was a span of 7 bases. Germline loops: CDR1 ENHRY, CDR2 SYGVKD. CDR3 size: 12 residues. CDR3 nucleotides: TGTGCCATCAGTGACAGTCGGACTGAAGCTTTCTTT. Its translation: CAISDSRTEAFF.

The table lists this clonotype with many counts. The chain links TRBV10-3 to TRBJ2-1, with TRBD2 matching 9 bases. The V gene's germline CDR1 is ENHRY and CDR2 SYGVKD. This CDR3 comprises 15 residues. V gave up 7 bases and J gave up 6 bases; unmatched junction bases: 10. The CDR3 DNA is TGTGCCATCACCGACAGCGGGAGGAGTTTCAATGAGCAGTTCTTC. Protein: CAITDSGRSFNEQFF.

J is TRBJ2-5 and V is TRBV5-1, with D possibly matching TRBD1 (6 bases). Deletions cut 0 bases from V and 0 bases from J, with 12 bases between. This CDR3 has 16 residues. Looked up from germline, CDR1 is SGHRS and CDR2 is YFSETQ. The DNA of the CDR3 is TGCGCCAGCAGCTTGGAAATCGGACAGTACCAAGAGACCCAGTACTTC. Translation: CASSLEIGQYQETQYF.

There are many counts of this clonotype. The chain recombines TRBV28 with TRBJ2-2; 10 bases are a match to TRBD1. V was pared by 7 bases and J by 3 bases, with 8 bases of the junction left unmatched. Germline V gene data show CDR1 as MDHEN and CDR2 as SYDVKM. The CDR3 sequence is 16 residues long. For the CDR3, the DNA is TGTGCCAGCACCCAGACAGGGGGCGCGGACACCGGGGAGCTGTTTTTT. Its protein product is CASTQTGGADTGELFF.

The chain recombines TRBV7-2 with TRBJ2-1; TRBD2 agrees at 10 bases. Per the germline V gene, CDR1 is SGHTA and CDR2 is FQGNSA. The CDR3 runs to 15 residues. Unmatched junction bases numbered 5, after V lost 4 bases and J lost 5 bases. The CDR3 is CASSSRTSGDNEQFF. The DNA for the CDR3 is TGTGCCAGCAGCTCACGGACTAGCGGAGACAATGAGCAGTTCTTC.

This clonotype has ten or more counts. The rearrangement uses TRBV7-9 and TRBJ2-7; TRBD2 matches 14 bases. The CDR3 covers 16 residues. The trim removed 4 bases at V and 4 bases at J, leaving 6 bases unmatched. Germline V CDR1 and CDR2: SEHNR, FQNEAQ (reference sequence). CDR3 protein: CASSSGLAGERYEQYF. CDR3 coding DNA: TGTGCCAGCAGCTCGGGACTAGCGGGAGAACGGTACGAGCAGTACTTC. Based on the CDR3 plus reference TRBV7-9 and TRBJ2-7, the full variable domain is DTGVSQNPRHKITKRGQNVTFRCDPISEHNRLYWYRQTLGQGPEFLTYFQNEAQLEKSRLLSDRFSAERPKGSFSTLEIQRTEQGDSAMYLCASSSGLAGERYEQYFGPGTRLTVT.

This clonotype has more than one count but fewer than ten. One end of the junction fails to match germline, which may point to a read error. The chain is built from TRBV29-1 and TRBJ2-1, with 7 bases identical to TRBD2. This CDR3 is built from 14 residues. Germline V gene lookup returns CDR1 SQVTM and CDR2 ANQGSEA. The CDR3 is CSVERDDSYSEQFF. The CDR3, as DNA: TGCAGCGTCGAGCGGGACGACTCCTACAGTGAGCAGTTCTTC.

At least ten counts were recorded for this clonotype. The chain recombines TRBV12-3 or TRBV12-4 with TRBJ1-1; D not certain. This CDR3 has 12 amino acids. Trimming shortened V by 5 bases and J by 11 bases, and 15 bases separated the two germline ends. DNA for the CDR3: TGTGCCAGCAGTCCCAACCCAGTCAACGCTTTCTTT. Translated, it gives CASSPNPVNAFF.

J is TRBJ2-7 and V is TRBV19, with D hard to call. The CDR3 is 8 amino acids. The germline CDR1 and CDR2 sequences are LNHDA and SQIVND (reference sequence). Trimming took off 11 bases at V and 10 bases at J, with 9 bases between the two ends. CDR3 nucleotides: TGTGCCTGTGGGGTACAGTACTTC. Its translation: CACGVQYF.

This clonotype was observed many times. This chain connects TRBV12-3 or TRBV12-4 to TRBJ1-1; D gene unclear. The CDR3 sequence is 12 residues long. V was pared by 6 bases and J by 4 bases, with 9 bases between. CDR3 residues: CASSPGVTEAFF. The CDR3 nucleotides are TGTGCCAGCAGCCCGGGAGTCACTGAAGCTTTCTTT.

The sample holds many counts of this clonotype. The V and J genes are TRBV12-3 or TRBV12-4 and TRBJ1-1, with 7 bases identical to TRBD1. V lost 7 bases to trimming and J lost 10 bases; unmatched junction nucleotides: 9. The CDR3 sequence is 12 residues long. CDR3 in DNA: TGTGCCAGCACCGATGACCGGGACAGAGCTTTCTTT. It specifies CASTDDRDRAFF.

This clonotype turned up a few times. This rearrangement joins TRBV6-2 or TRBV6-3 to TRBJ2-7, with TRBD1 as a possible D gene (6 bases). The germline V gene encodes CDR1 MNHEY and CDR2 SVGEGT. The V end was cut by 6 bases, the J end by 3 bases, with 18 bases between. The CDR3 has 15 residues. CDR3 DNA sequence: TGTGCCAGCAGCGACACCGGGACATCCGACTACGAGCAGTACTTC. Its protein is CASSDTGTSDYEQYF.

Concerning this clonotype itself: One junction end does not reproduce the germline sequence, and a read error may be involved. The V and J genes are TRBV12-5 and TRBJ2-7, with 9 bases aligning to TRBD2. The CDR3 spans 15 residues. Looked up from germline, CDR1 is LGHNT and CDR2 is FRNRAP. In nucleotides, the CDR3 is TGTGCTAGTTTTCCTGCGGGGGGGTTGTCCTACGGGCAGTACTTC. Translating it yields CASFPAGGLSYGQYF.

Remarks on this clonotype: The CDR3 does not close with the conserved phenylalanine or tryptophan, likely indicating a read error. J is TRBJ2-3 and V is TRBV5-8; 12 bases match TRBD2. This CDR3 has 17 amino acids. After removal of 0 bases from V and 4 bases from J, the junction contained 6 bases not matched to a gene. Germline CDR1 SGHTS, CDR2 YDEGEE. CDR3 coding DNA: TGTGCCAGCAGCTTGGTGCCTAGCGGGAGGGCAGCAGATACGCAGTATCTT. Translating gives CASSLVPSGRAADTQYL.

As concerns this clonotype: A much larger clone differs from this one at a single base, so this may be a read error. The gene calls are TRBV7-3 and TRBJ2-3; TRBD1 matches 12 bases. In germline, CDR1 is SGHTA, CDR2 FQGTGA. This CDR3 has 15 amino acids. Written as DNA, the CDR3 is TGTGCCAGCAGCCCCGGGACAGGGGGCATAGATGCGCAGTATTTT. This codes for CASSPGTGGIDAQYF.

This clonotype was seen a handful of times. The chain combines TRBV9 with TRBJ1-2; D gene unclear. CDR3 length: 14 residues. Germline CDR1 SGDLS, CDR2 YYNGEE. V shed 4 bases and J shed 0 bases, with 10 bases lying between them. CDR3 sequence (DNA): TGTGCCAGCAGCTACCTTTCTGCTAACTATGGCTACACCTTC. Encoded protein: CASSYLSANYGYTF.

This clonotype appeared many times. The V call is TRBV21-1, the J call TRBJ1-2. TRBV21-1 is designated a pseudogene. The CDR3 consists of 13 residues. The CDR3 loop is CASSTRKNYGYTF. CDR3 DNA: TGTGCCAGCAGCACGAGGAAAAACTATGGCTACACCTTC.

V and J are TRBV10-3 and TRBJ2-1, with 12 nucleotides matching TRBD2. Germline V gene data show CDR1 as ENHRY and CDR2 as SYGVKD. The CDR3 length is 14 residues. V lost 6 bases and J lost 8; bases outside the gene matches: 5. The DNA for the CDR3 is TGTGCCATCAGGACTAGCGGGAGATTTGATGAGCAGTTCTTC. Translation: CAIRTSGRFDEQFF.

Notes on this clonotype: This may arise from a read error, as a much more abundant clone is one base away. V and J are TRBV13 and TRBJ1-1; 8 bases agree with TRBD1. The CDR3 length is 15 residues. Germline CDR1 and CDR2: PRHDT and FYEKMQ (reference sequence). CDR3 amino acids: CTSSHDRGSYTEAFF. In nucleotides, the CDR3 is TGTACCAGCAGCCACGACAGGGGAAGTTATACTGAAGCTTTCTTT. The full variable domain, in which reference TRBV13 and TRBJ1-1 provide the parts outside the CDR3, is AAGVIQSPRHLIKEKRETATLKCYPIPRHDTVYWYQQGPGQDPQFLISFYEKMQSDKGSIPDRFSAQQFSDYHSELNMSSLELGDSALYFCTSSHDRGSYTEAFFGQGTRLTVV.

This clonotype was detected ten times or more. The V gene is TRBV29-1, the J gene TRBJ2-5; 10 positions match TRBD1. In germline, CDR1 is SQVTM, CDR2 ANQGSEA. V lost 7 bases, J lost 0 bases, and 8 bases stayed unmatched. CDR3 length: 15 amino acids. CDR3 DNA: TGCAGCGCCAAGTGGGGGACAGGGGACCAAGAGACCCAGTACTTC. Translated: CSAKWGTGDQETQYF. Full variable domain (remainder filled in from reference TRBV29-1 and TRBJ2-5): SAVISQKPSRDICQRGTSLTIQCQVDSQVTMMFWYRQQPGQSLTLIATANQGSEATYESGFVIDKFPISRPNLTFSTLTVSNMSPEDSSIYLCSAKWGTGDQETQYFGPGTRLLVL.

This clonotype was picked up a small number of times. The chain uses TRBV20-1 and TRBJ2-7; D unresolved. From germline, CDR1 is DFQATT and CDR2 SNEGSKA (reference sequence). The ends were cut back, 4 bases at V and 2 bases at J, with 12 bases in the middle. This CDR3 comprises 13 residues. The CDR3, as DNA: TGCAGTGCTATCGGACCACCAACCTACGAGCAGTACTTC. Amino acids: CSAIGPPTYEQYF.

There are many counts of this clonotype. The chain links TRBV9 to TRBJ2-3; 7 bases match TRBD2. Trimming at V came to 3 bases and at J to 5 bases, leaving 6 bases not matched to a gene. Germline V gene lookup returns CDR1 SGDLS and CDR2 YYNGEE. This CDR3 is built from 14 residues. Here the CDR3 DNA reads TGTGCCAGCAGCGCCCGGGGAGGGAGAGATACGCAGTATTTT. Amino acid sequence: CASSARGGRDTQYF.

This clonotype was detected ten times or more. V and J are TRBV5-1 and TRBJ2-1, with 9 bases identical to TRBD2. V lost 0 bases and J lost 9; bases outside the gene matches: 7. The germline gives CDR1 SGHRS, CDR2 YFSETQ. The CDR3 runs to 15 residues. The CDR3 sequence is CASSLARAGGAEQFF. The CDR3 DNA follows: TGCGCCAGCAGCTTGGCCAGGGCGGGAGGGGCTGAGCAGTTCTTC.

V gene TRBV27 combines with J gene TRBJ2-3, with 13 positions matching TRBD2. Germline-derived CDR1 and CDR2 are MNHEY and SMNVEV (reference sequence). CDR3 length: 21 residues. Germline trimming cut 8 bases from V and 1 base from J; bases unmatched to any gene: 21. The CDR3 DNA reads as TGTGCCAGCGAGGGAGGAGTAGATATAGGACTAGCGGGAGTCCGCACAGATACGCAGTATTTT. Translating it yields CASEGGVDIGLAGVRTDTQYF.

The gene calls are TRBV11-3 and TRBJ2-7; 9 bases fit TRBD1. The CDR3 contains 13 residues. J gave up 6 bases and V 3 bases, and 3 bases lay outside the gene matches. Germline lookup yields CDR1 SGHNT and CDR2 YENEEA. In DNA, the CDR3 is TGTGCCAGCAGCTTGGGACAGGGATTCGAGCAGTACTTC. Translating it yields CASSLGQGFEQYF.

This clonotype was seen a single time. This may be a read error: a much more frequent sequence differs by one nucleotide. The gene calls are TRBV11-2 and TRBJ2-7, with D perhaps TRBD1 (6 bases). Germline assignment: CDR1 SGHAT and CDR2 FQNNGV. The V end was cut by 2 bases, the J end by 7 bases, with 12 bases between. This CDR3 is built from 13 residues. The CDR3 DNA reads as TGTGCCAGCAGCTTAAAGGGGGACGGGGAGCAGTACTTC. Its translation is CASSLKGDGEQYF.

A note on this clonotype: One base away lies a much larger clone, so this may be a sequencing read error. This sequence joins TRBV14 and TRBJ2-5; D is possibly TRBD2 (6 bases). The germline CDR1 and CDR2 sequences are SGHDN and FVKESK. There are 14 residues in the CDR3. The CDR3, as DNA: TGTGCCAGCGGCCAAGATTGGGGGGAAGAGACCCAGTACTTC. This translates into CASGQDWGEETQYF.

This clonotype has at least ten counts. This chain joins TRBV28 and TRBJ2-3; D gene ambiguous. V lost 6 bases and J lost 2, with 15 bases in between. CDR1 is MDHEN, CDR2 SYDVKM, per germline. The CDR3 sequence is 15 residues long. CDR3 loop: CASSPPSDLTDTQYF. In DNA, the CDR3 is TGTGCCAGCAGCCCACCCAGCGATCTCACAGATACGCAGTATTTT.